This is a list of T cell receptor beta chains from one sample in a study of molecular identifiers for immune sequencing clone quantification. TCRdb re-analysed the PCR reads in MiXCR, keeping a single row per CDR3 protein. The sample has hundreds of thousands of distinct CDR3 sequences; about 25% are singletons. Sequencing input: naive CD8+ T cells from blood, with Jurkat cell RNA spiked in. All receptors come from a human donor in good health. Some libraries in this study had Jurkat cell RNA spiked in. The CDR3 runs from the conserved cysteine through the conserved F or W. D genes are given only for firm matches. Clone size is given for some rows only: seen once, a few or many times, or a class if the clone is expanded.

D gene,V gene,J gene,clone size,CDR3 protein,CDR3 DNA
.,TRBV20-1,TRBJ2-3,few,CSAAGLGIWDVPEGTQYF,TGCAGTGCTGCAGGGCTGGGGATATGGGACGTACCGGAGGGTACGCAGTATTTT
.,TRBV7-9,TRBJ2-7,few,CASSRGTDLATYEQYF,TGTGCCAGCAGCAGAGGGACGGATCTAGCAACCTACGAGCAGTACTTC
TRBD1,TRBV7-9,TRBJ2-7,few,CASSSRDRDPYEQYF,TGTGCCAGCAGCTCCCGGGACAGGGATCCCTACGAGCAGTACTTC
TRBD1,TRBV4-1,TRBJ1-1,few,CASREEPGQGAGEAFF,TGCGCCAGCAGGGAAGAACCGGGACAGGGGGCCGGTGAAGCTTTCTTT
.,TRBV5-6,TRBJ2-5,many,CASSLLRRGGETQYF,TGTGCCAGCAGCTTGCTTCGCAGGGGAGGGGAGACCCAGTACTTC
TRBD1,TRBV20-1,TRBJ2-2,.,CSARRDSANTGELFF,TGCAGTGCTAGACGGGACAGCGCGAACACCGGGGAGCTGTTTTTT
.,TRBV27,TRBJ2-3,many,CASSLLGTDTQYF,TGTGCCAGCAGCTTACTGGGCACAGATACGCAGTATTTT
.,TRBV6-2/TRBV6-3,TRBJ1-2,.,CASSYSTRDPRADPHGYGYTF,TGTGCCAGCAGTTACTCGACGCGTGACCCCAGGGCAGACCCACACGGCTATGGCTACACCTTC
TRBD1,TRBV30,TRBJ2-1,many,CAWSTGGFNEQFF,TGTGCCTGGAGTACAGGGGGGTTTAATGAGCAGTTCTTC
TRBD1,TRBV7-8,TRBJ1-1,few,CASSPRTGYTEAFF,TGTGCCAGCAGCCCTCGGACAGGGTATACTGAAGCTTTCTTT
TRBD1,TRBV19,TRBJ2-1,.,CATGQGVNEQFF,TGTGCCACAGGACAGGGGGTCAATGAGCAGTTCTTC
.,TRBV10-2,TRBJ1-4,.,CASSVGPAEKLFF,TGCGCCAGCTCCGTGGGCCCAGCAGAAAAACTGTTTTTT
.,TRBV19,TRBJ2-6,.,CASSMTGWGANGLTF,TGTGCCAGTAGTATGACAGGGTGGGGGGCCAACGGCCTGACTTTC
TRBD2,TRBV4-2,TRBJ2-7,many,CASSLRSGTSNEQYF,TGTGCCAGCAGCCTCAGGTCCGGGACTAGTAACGAGCAGTACTTC
.,TRBV4-3,TRBJ2-7,.,CASSQVVLGATSTYEQYF,TGCGCCAGCAGCCAAGTTGTTTTGGGGGCGACTTCAACCTACGAGCAGTACTTC
.,TRBV5-6,TRBJ2-2,many,CASQLNTGELFF,TGTGCCAGCCAGCTGAACACCGGGGAGCTGTTTTTT
TRBD1,TRBV7-2,TRBJ2-7,many,CASSLDPGTGNYEQYF,TGTGCCAGCAGCTTAGATCCCGGGACAGGAAACTACGAGCAGTACTTC
.,TRBV6-2/TRBV6-3,TRBJ2-3,many,CASSPNSDTQYF,TGTGCCAGCAGCCCCAACTCAGATACGCAGTATTTT
.,TRBV4-1,TRBJ2-1,.,CASSQVLAPNNEQFF,TGCGCCAGCAGCCAAGTGTTGGCGCCCAACAATGAGCAGTTCTTC
TRBD2,TRBV20-1,TRBJ2-5,.,CSARVGALAGKYQETQYF,TGCAGTGCTAGAGTGGGGGCCCTAGCGGGAAAGTACCAAGAGACCCAGTACTTC
.,TRBV27,TRBJ2-5,.,CASSLGETLYF,TGTGCCAGCAGTTTAGGAGAGACCCTGTACTTC
.,TRBV28,TRBJ1-1,many,CASRVATEAFF,TGTGCCAGCAGGGTGGCCACTGAAGCTTTCTTT
.,TRBV6-6,TRBJ1-5,few,CASSYSARVNQPQHF,TGTGCCAGCAGTTACTCTGCCAGGGTCAATCAGCCCCAGCATTTT
.,TRBV7-2,TRBJ2-7,.,CASTPNLGSYEQYF,TGTGCCAGCACCCCAAACCTTGGCTCCTACGAGCAGTACTTC
TRBD2,TRBV9,TRBJ2-2,many,CASSVEAGGPSGELFF,TGTGCCAGCAGCGTTGAAGCGGGAGGGCCTTCCGGGGAGCTGTTTTTT
.,TRBV24-1,TRBJ1-5,.,CATSETQLALNQPQHF,TGTGCCACCAGTGAAACACAGCTAGCCTTAAATCAGCCCCAGCATTTT
TRBD1,TRBV24-1,TRBJ1-5,.,CATGDTGTGVQPQHF,TGTGCCACCGGTGATACCGGGACAGGGGTTCAGCCCCAGCATTTT
.,TRBV10-3,TRBJ2-7,.,CAISSVDHIGGAQYF,TGTGCCATCAGTTCGGTGGACCATATCGGAGGGGCGCAGTACTTC
TRBD2,TRBV20-1,TRBJ2-1,.,CSARDFQREEFEQFF,TGCAGTGCTAGAGATTTTCAGCGGGAGGAATTTGAGCAGTTCTTC
.,TRBV19,TRBJ1-2,few,CASSIPGGGYYGYTF,TGTGCCAGTAGTATACCGGGGGGAGGATACTATGGCTACACCTTC
TRBD2,TRBV9,TRBJ2-7,many,CASSVGTSGAYEQYF,TGTGCCAGCAGCGTAGGGACTAGCGGTGCCTACGAGCAGTACTTC
.,TRBV20-1,TRBJ2-7,few,CSARDVGSTYEQYF,TGCAGTGCTAGAGATGTGGGCAGTACCTACGAGCAGTACTTC
TRBD2,TRBV7-9,TRBJ2-5,.,CASSSGTSGLQETQYF,TGTGCCAGCAGCTCCGGGACTAGCGGGTTGCAAGAGACCCAGTACTTC
.,TRBV19,TRBJ2-1,.,CASSMTRNNEQFF,TGTGCCAGTAGTATGACTAGAAACAATGAGCAGTTCTTC
.,TRBV12-3/TRBV12-4,TRBJ1-2,few,CASSFGGYGYTF,TGTGCCAGCAGTTTCGGGGGCTATGGCTACACCTTC
.,TRBV6-6,TRBJ1-1,.,CAASQGRSTEAFF,TGTGCCGCATCACAGGGAAGGAGCACTGAAGCTTTCTTT
.,TRBV10-3,TRBJ1-1,many,CAISETGLSIGMDTEAFF,TGTGCCATCAGTGAGACGGGACTCTCTATCGGGATGGACACTGAAGCTTTCTTT
.,TRBV7-9,TRBJ1-1,.,CASRWGGTEAFF,TGTGCCAGCAGGTGGGGGGGAACTGAAGCTTTCTTT
.,TRBV12-5,TRBJ1-1,few,CASGLFAGGFTEAFF,TGTGCTAGTGGTTTGTTCGCTGGGGGGTTCACTGAAGCTTTCTTT
.,TRBV7-9,TRBJ2-1,.,CASSLARRAGSYNEQFF,TGTGCCAGCAGCTTAGCCAGGAGAGCGGGCTCCTACAATGAGCAGTTCTTC
TRBD1,TRBV19,TRBJ2-1,few,CASSIAGTGFNEQFF,TGTGCCAGTAGTATTGCCGGGACAGGGTTCAATGAGCAGTTCTTC
.,TRBV7-3,TRBJ2-1,few,CASSPLVDWRGRGSYNEQFF,TGTGCCAGCAGCCCCTTAGTAGATTGGAGGGGGAGGGGCTCCTACAATGAGCAGTTCTTC
.,TRBV9,TRBJ1-3,.,CASSVGRTALTGNTIYF,TGTGCCAGCAGCGTAGGCCGAACAGCGCTCACTGGAAACACCATATATTTT
TRBD2,TRBV12-3/TRBV12-4,TRBJ2-1,few,CASSSLAGEGAEQFF,TGTGCCAGCAGTTCGTTAGCGGGAGAAGGGGCTGAGCAGTTCTTC
TRBD1,TRBV7-9,TRBJ2-1,few,CASSFRDRVVFF,TGTGCCAGCAGCTTCAGGGACAGGGTCGTGTTCTTC